A selection of T cell receptor beta chains follows, all from one sample in a study of blood T cell repertoires in COVID-19. Sequencing used immunoSEQ multiplex PCR; TCRdb keeps in-frame clones, though not all of them. This sample yields about 170,000 clones, of which around four fifths are seen a single time; about 4% belongs to the top ten. Sequencing was performed on PBMCs or T cells enriched from blood (not recorded which). The origin of the receptors is a woman between 50 and 59 years old in a cohort exposed to, infected with or recovered from COVID-19 (not recorded which). CDR3s include the opening cysteine and the closing phenylalanine or tryptophan. D genes are given only for firm matches. The size of a clone is reported for some rows only, either as once, few or many, or as a class for expanded clones.

clone size	V gene	J gene	CDR3 length	D gene	CDR3 protein	CDR3 DNA
NA	TRBV18	TRBJ1-4	15	TRBD1	CASSPGTAGNEKLFF	TGTGCCAGCTCACCAGGGACAGCTGGTAATGAAAAACTGTTTTTT
many	TRBV11-1	TRBJ2-3	14	NA	CASSLWLGTDTQYF	TGTGCCAGCAGCTTATGGTTAGGCACAGATACGCAGTATTTT
NA	TRBV24-1	TRBJ2-1	16	TRBD2	CATSDRAGVSYNEQFF	TGTGCCACCAGTGACCGAGCGGGAGTCTCCTACAATGAGCAGTTCTTC
NA	TRBV7-9	TRBJ1-1	14	TRBD1	CASSLQGAEIEAFF	TGTGCCAGCAGCTTACAGGGGGCCGAGATAGAAGCTTTCTTT
NA	TRBV7-8	TRBJ2-7	15	TRBD2	CASSLVLAGFYEQYF	TGTGCCAGCAGCTTGGTTCTAGCGGGATTCTACGAGCAGTACTTC
NA	TRBV11-1	TRBJ2-1	14	TRBD2	CASSLTSGRDLRFF	TGTGCCAGCAGCCTGACTAGCGGGAGGGACTTGCGGTTCTTC
NA	TRBV2	TRBJ1-1	14	NA	CASSGDTENTEAFF	TGTGCCAGCAGTGGGGACACCGAGAACACTGAAGCTTTCTTT
few	TRBV6-5	TRBJ1-1	13	TRBD1	CASRTTGDREAFF	TGTGCCAGCAGAACGACAGGGGACCGCGAAGCTTTCTTT
NA	TRBV7-3	TRBJ1-6	14	NA	CASSLTGVGSPLHF	TGTGCCAGCAGCTTAACAGGGGTTGGTTCACCCCTCCACTTT
NA	TRBV5-1	TRBJ1-4	15	TRBD1	CASSGRQGISEKLFF	TGCGCCAGCAGCGGACGACAGGGAATAAGTGAAAAACTGTTTTTT
few	TRBV28	TRBJ2-7	13	NA	CASSSRRVDEQYF	TGTGCCAGCAGTTCCCGTCGGGTAGATGAGCAGTACTTC
NA	TRBV30	TRBJ1-1	13	NA	CAWTVNLNTEAFF	TGTGCCTGGACAGTCAATTTGAACACTGAAGCTTTCTTT
NA	TRBV29-1	TRBJ2-3	13	NA	CSVDTRLTDTQYF	TGCAGCGTTGACACTAGACTAACAGATACGCAGTATTTT
NA	TRBV28	TRBJ1-3	16	NA	CASSPVEVPSGNTIYF	TGTGCCAGCAGTCCCGTTGAGGTCCCCTCTGGAAACACCATATATTTT
NA	TRBV5-1	TRBJ2-6	15	NA	CASSSAGTGANVLTF	TGCGCCAGCAGCTCGGCGGGGACTGGGGCCAACGTCCTGACTTTC
NA	TRBV30	TRBJ2-7	12	TRBD1	CAGGQESYEQYF	TGTGCCGGCGGACAGGAGTCCTACGAGCAGTACTTC
NA	TRBV6-5	TRBJ2-3	15	TRBD2	CASSYTAGETDTQYF	TGTGCCAGCAGTTACACAGCGGGAGAAACAGATACGCAGTATTTT
NA	TRBV9	TRBJ1-4	15	NA	CASSVGGRTNEKLFF	TGTGCCAGCAGCGTAGGGGGGCGCACTAATGAAAAACTGTTTTTT
NA	TRBV28	TRBJ2-2	16	TRBD2	CASSPTSAPNTGELFF	TGTGCCAGCAGTCCCACTAGCGCCCCGAACACCGGGGAGCTGTTTTTT
NA	TRBV6-1	TRBJ2-1	15	TRBD1	CASSEGETGGNEQFF	TGTGCCAGCAGTGAAGGGGAGACAGGGGGCAATGAGCAGTTCTTC
NA	TRBV19	TRBJ2-1	16	NA	CASSIDRDYGDAEQFF	TGTGCCAGTAGTATAGATCGCGACTACGGCGACGCGGAGCAGTTCTTC
once	TRBV5-4	TRBJ2-1	13	NA	CASSASIRNEQFF	TGTGCCAGCAGCGCGTCGATCCGGAATGAGCAGTTCTTC
NA	TRBV9	TRBJ1-2	14	NA	CASSPGQSIYGYTF	TGTGCCAGCAGCCCAGGACAGAGCATCTATGGCTACACCTTC
few	TRBV24-1	TRBJ1-1	13	TRBD1	CAISQGVGSEAFF	TGTGCCATATCACAGGGGGTTGGCTCTGAAGCTTTCTTT
NA	TRBV4-2	TRBJ2-1	16	NA	CASSQDRTTSGYEQFF	TGTGCCAGCAGCCAAGATCGTACTACCTCAGGGTATGAGCAGTTCTTC
NA	TRBV19	TRBJ2-5	14	NA	CASSIEGRGETQYF	TGTGCCAGTAGTATCGAGGGGAGGGGGGAGACCCAGTACTTC
few	TRBV3-1/TRBV3-2	TRBJ2-7	15	TRBD1	CASSQAHRGLDEQYF	TGTGCCAGCAGCCAAGCCCACAGGGGGCTGGACGAGCAGTACTTC
NA	TRBV29-1	TRBJ2-7	13	TRBD1	CSGTGTGNYEQYF	TGCAGCGGGACCGGGACAGGGAACTACGAGCAGTACTTC
NA	TRBV12-3/TRBV12-4	TRBJ1-2	13	TRBD1	CASSLGTGVGYTF	TGTGCCAGCAGTTTGGGGACAGGGGTCGGCTACACCTTC
NA	TRBV7-9	TRBJ2-5	15	TRBD2	CASSLRGDVQETQYF	TGTGCCAGCAGCTTGCGGGGGGATGTCCAAGAGACCCAGTACTTC
NA	TRBV5-6	TRBJ2-7	16	NA	CASSEKGRPSSYEQYF	TGTGCCAGCAGCGAAAAAGGCAGGCCAAGCTCCTACGAGCAGTACTTC
few	TRBV6-2/TRBV6-3	TRBJ2-1	15	NA	CASSYLQGPDNEQFF	TGTGCCAGCAGTTATTTGCAGGGTCCCGACAATGAGCAGTTCTTC
NA	TRBV5-1	TRBJ1-1	17	TRBD1	CASSLGAVTGMGTEAFF	TGCGCCAGCAGCTTGGGGGCCGTGACAGGGATGGGCACTGAAGCTTTCTTT
NA	TRBV29-1	TRBJ2-5	13	NA	CSVTRDLAETQYF	TGCAGCGTCACCAGGGACTTGGCGGAGACCCAGTACTTC
few	TRBV12-3/TRBV12-4	TRBJ2-7	12	NA	CASSQTGYEQYF	TGTGCCAGCAGTCAGACAGGCTACGAGCAGTACTTC
NA	TRBV20-1	TRBJ2-5	11	NA	CSAAGGETQYF	TGCAGTGCTGCAGGGGGGGAGACCCAGTACTTC
NA	TRBV2	TRBJ1-2	14	TRBD1	CASRGDSFNYGYTF	TGTGCCAGCAGGGGGGACAGTTTTAACTATGGCTACACCTTC
NA	TRBV7-2	TRBJ2-7	15	TRBD1	CASSLIGTGGNEQYF	TGTGCCAGCAGCTTAATAGGGACAGGTGGCAACGAGCAGTACTTC
NA	TRBV6-2/TRBV6-3	TRBJ2-2	17	NA	CASSQPLRTANTGELFF	TGTGCCAGCAGCCAGCCCCTTAGGACAGCGAACACCGGGGAGCTGTTTTTT
NA	TRBV9	TRBJ2-1	14	NA	CASSPTGSYNEQFF	TGTGCCAGCAGCCCCACGGGCTCCTACAATGAGCAGTTCTTC
NA	TRBV15	TRBJ1-4	15	NA	CATSTRQVFDEKLFF	TGTGCCACCAGCACCCGACAGGTGTTCGACGAAAAACTGTTTTTT
NA	TRBV15	TRBJ1-1	18	TRBD1	CATSDPSTATGPNTEAFF	TGTGCCACCAGCGACCCTTCAACCGCGACAGGGCCAAACACTGAAGCTTTCTTT
once	TRBV29-1	TRBJ1-1	15	TRBD1	CSVEEWNDRDTEAFF	TGCAGCGTTGAAGAATGGAACGACAGGGATACTGAAGCTTTCTTT
NA	TRBV6-7	TRBJ2-3	14	NA	CASSRRSYTDTQYF	TGTGCCAGCAGTCGCCGGTCCTACACAGATACGCAGTATTTT
NA	TRBV19	TRBJ1-3	16	TRBD1	CASRTGTGSSGNTIYF	TGTGCCAGTAGGACCGGGACAGGGTCGTCTGGAAACACCATATATTTT
once	TRBV5-1	TRBJ1-1	19	TRBD1	CASSSGQGTAPLRGTEAFF	TGCGCCAGCAGCTCGGGACAGGGTACAGCCCCCCTCCGGGGGACTGAAGCTTTCTTT
NA	TRBV7-6	TRBJ2-1	16	NA	CASSVRDSSSYNEQFF	TGTGCCAGCAGCGTTAGGGACTCAAGCTCCTACAATGAGCAGTTCTTC
NA	TRBV12-3/TRBV12-4	TRBJ1-6	12	NA	CASSFGGSPLHF	TGTGCCAGCAGTTTCGGGGGATCACCCCTCCACTTT